The 26 T cell receptor beta chains listed next were all sequenced from one sample in a study of T cell repertoires in aging, cancer and after chemotherapy. Peripheral blood genomic DNA, not sorted cells or RNA, was the template. A mixed TRB-A/B primer pool amplified rearranged TRB by multiplex touch-down PCR. TCRdb re-derived calls from the multiplex PCR reads in MiXCR, one entry per CDR3 protein. The table includes roughly 8,600 distinct CDR3 sequences, around 30% detected once. The material sequenced was blood. The receptors stem from a human donor in good health.

V is TRBV27 and J is TRBJ1-4; 7 bases align to TRBD1. CDR1 MNHEY and CDR2 SMNVEV come from the germline V gene (reference sequence). V gave up 5 bases and J gave up 2 bases; unmatched junction bases: 5. The CDR3 contains 15 residues. The CDR3 DNA is TGTGCCAGCAGTCCTGGGACAGCGACTAATGAAAAACTGTTTTTT. Its translation: CASSPGTATNEKLFF.

This clonotype has a handful of counts. The chain links TRBV6-2 or TRBV6-3 to TRBJ2-7, with 7 bases fitting TRBD2. The CDR3 is 16 amino acids. The trim removed 5 bases at V and 2 bases at J, leaving 12 bases unmatched. Germline loops: CDR1 MNHEY, CDR2 SVGEGT. CDR3 DNA: TGTGCCAGCAGTCTGAGGGGCCTAGCGGTGCCCTACGAGCAGTACTTC. Its protein product is CASSLRGLAVPYEQYF.

This chain uses TRBV15 with TRBJ1-4, with no clear D. Germline V gene sequence: CDR1 LNHNV, CDR2 YYDKDF (reference sequence). The V and J ends lost 5 bases and 5 bases respectively, with 12 bases between them. CDR3 length: 14 amino acids. The CDR3 reads CATSEGRRNEKLFF. DNA of the CDR3: TGTGCCACCAGCGAAGGAAGACGGAATGAAAAACTGTTTTTT. Filled out from reference TRBV15 and TRBJ1-4, the complete variable domain reads DAMVIQNPRYQVTQFGKPVTLSCSQTLNHNVMYWYQQKSSQAPKLLFHYYDKDFNNEADTPDNFQSRRPNTSFCFLDIRSPGLGDTAMYLCATSEGRRNEKLFFGSGTQLSVL.

This clonotype was observed a few times. V gene TRBV12-3 or TRBV12-4 combines with J gene TRBJ1-3, with D unclear. The CDR3 totals 15 residues. The V gene lost 2 bases and the J gene lost 0 bases, with 8 bases spanning the gap. The CDR3 region is CASSLQAVSGNTIYF. The CDR3 coding sequence is TGTGCCAGCAGTTTACAGGCCGTCTCTGGAAACACCATATATTTT.

CDR3 bases: TGTGCCAGCAGGGCAGGGATAGATGAGCAGTTCTTC. It yields the protein CASRAGIDEQFF. This chain uses TRBV28 with TRBJ2-1, with D possibly being TRBD1 (5 bases). From germline, CDR1 is MDHEN and CDR2 SYDVKM. V lost 6 bases and J lost 8, with 11 bases in between. This CDR3 comprises 12 residues.

This clonotype was observed a few times. The chain links TRBV6-5 to TRBJ1-6, with D maybe TRBD1 (5 bases). There are 14 residues in the CDR3. V was shortened by 8 bases and J by 4 bases, with 12 bases between the two germline ends. In germline, CDR1 is MNHEY, CDR2 SVGAGI. CDR3 nucleotides: TGTGCCAGCGGGGCAAGCGAGTATAATTCACCCCTCCACTTT. This translates into CASGASEYNSPLHF.

J is TRBJ2-1 and V is TRBV4-3, with a tentative D call TRBD2 (5 bases). V lost 0 bases and J 1 base, leaving 13 bases between the germline ends. The germline gives CDR1 LGHNA, CDR2 YSLEER. CDR3 length equals 17 residues. The CDR3 sequence is CASSQDSVRGSYNEQFF. The CDR3 DNA follows: TGCGCCAGCAGCCAAGATTCTGTCCGGGGTTCCTACAATGAGCAGTTCTTC.

This sequence joins TRBV28 and TRBJ1-3; unclear D gene. Trimming removed 6 bases from V and 0 bases from J, with 18 bases in between. Germline V lookup: CDR1 MDHEN, CDR2 SYDVKM. This CDR3 contains 17 residues. The DNA of the CDR3 is TGTGCCAGCAGGGGCCTTCTCAACTCGATCTCTGGAAACACCATATATTTT. Translating gives CASRGLLNSISGNTIYF.

A few counts support this clonotype. The chain combines TRBV12-3 or TRBV12-4 with TRBJ1-5; 10 bases agree with TRBD1. The CDR3 length is 15 residues. The V gene end was trimmed by 2 bases and the J gene end by 5 bases; junction bases not matched to a gene: 3. The CDR3 here is CASSLNGQGDQPQHF. Here the CDR3 DNA reads TGTGCCAGCAGTTTAAATGGACAGGGGGATCAGCCCCAGCATTTT.

This clonotype has only a few counts. V usage is TRBV6-5 and J usage is TRBJ2-5, with 9 bases lining up with TRBD1. The CDR3 is 15 amino acids. The V segment lost 5 bases and the J segment 4 bases; nucleotides outside the gene matches: 8. Germline CDR1 reads MNHEY; CDR2 reads SVGAGI. The CDR3 loop reads CASSDPGQGLETQYF. The CDR3 coding sequence is TGTGCCAGCAGTGATCCGGGACAGGGATTAGAGACCCAGTACTTC.

This clonotype is medium-sized in the sample. The V call is TRBV19, the J call TRBJ2-5; unclear D gene. Germline CDR1 reads LNHDA; CDR2 reads SQIVND (reference sequence). The CDR3 runs to 13 residues. The ends were cut back, 1 base at V and 1 base at J, with 4 bases in the middle. As DNA, the CDR3 is TGTGCCAGTAGTATAGGCATCCAAGAGACCCAGTACTTC. Residues: CASSIGIQETQYF.

V and J are TRBV7-2 and TRBJ2-5; no reliable D call. The CDR3 has 15 residues. Germline V gene lookup returns CDR1 SGHTA and CDR2 FQGNSA. V lost 5 bases and J 0 bases, leaving 13 bases between the germline ends. The CDR3: CASSGQAGNQETQYF. The CDR3 nucleotides are TGTGCCAGCAGCGGGCAAGCCGGAAACCAAGAGACCCAGTACTTC.

A note on this clonotype: Sequence at one end of the junction differs from germline and may be a read error. This chain joins TRBV13 and TRBJ1-4; D may be TRBD1 (5 bases). This CDR3 has 15 residues. Germline V gene sequence: CDR1 PRHDT, CDR2 FYEKMQ (reference sequence). The CDR3 DNA follows: TGTGCCAGCAGCCATCAGAATGGTGGGGACGAAAGACTGTTTTTT. Its translation: CASSHQNGGDERLFF.

This clonotype was found a few times. The gene calls are TRBV27 and TRBJ1-5, with no clear D. The CDR3 consists of 13 residues. The ends were cut back, 4 bases at V and 7 bases at J, with 11 bases in the middle. Germline V CDR1 and CDR2: MNHEY, SMNVEV (reference sequence). The CDR3 DNA follows: TGTGCCAGCAGTTACAGTCAATCCCAGCCCCAGCATTTT. Translating it yields CASSYSQSQPQHF.

This clonotype qualifies as medium-sized. The chain recombines TRBV30 with TRBJ2-2, with a possible D match to TRBD2 (7 bases). CDR1 is GTSNPN, CDR2 SVGIG, per germline (reference sequence). V was shortened by 2 bases and J by 3 bases, with 13 bases between the two germline ends. CDR3 length: 15 amino acids. The CDR3 here is CAWSPQGRDTGELFF. DNA of the CDR3: TGTGCCTGGAGTCCCCAGGGGAGGGACACCGGGGAGCTGTTTTTT.

The chain combines TRBV12-3 or TRBV12-4 with TRBJ1-5; D perhaps matches TRBD1 (5 bases). Trimming pared 6 bases from V and 1 base from J, leaving 16 bases between. CDR3 length: 16 amino acids. The CDR3 DNA sequence: TGTGCCAGCAGGGAACCTGACAGTCAAAGCAATCAGCCCCAGCATTTT. Translated: CASREPDSQSNQPQHF.

Regarding this clonotype: Being one base from a much bigger clone, this may be a read error. The rearrangement joins TRBV12-3 or TRBV12-4 to TRBJ2-2; perhaps D is TRBD1 or TRBD2 (6 bases each). The CDR3 consists of 13 residues. V was trimmed by 5 bases and J by 6 bases, leaving 10 bases between them. CDR3 sequence reads: CASSGRGPGELFF. The CDR3 coding sequence is TGTGCCAGCAGTGGACGGGGGCCCGGGGAGCTGTTTTTT.

Concerning this clonotype: The junction departs from the called germline gene at one end, perhaps through a read error. The V gene is TRBV5-1, the J gene TRBJ2-3, with 16 bases aligning to TRBD2. The CDR3 has 17 residues. Looked up from germline, CDR1 is SGHRS and CDR2 is YFSETQ. CDR3 DNA sequence: TGTGCCAGCAGCCAAGGGACTAGCGGGGGGGGTTTAGATACGCAGTATTTT. This gives the protein CASSQGTSGGGLDTQYF.

This clonotype has only a few counts. This chain connects TRBV7-2 to TRBJ2-3, with D perhaps being TRBD1 or TRBD2 (6 bases each). V lost 5 bases to trimming and J lost 1 base, with 19 bases between them. This CDR3 has 17 residues. CDR1 SGHTA and CDR2 FQGNSA come from the germline V gene. The CDR3 region has the DNA TGTGCCAGCAGCCCGCAAGGGGGGTTAGGTGGCACAGATACGCAGTATTTT. Encoded protein: CASSPQGGLGGTDTQYF.

This clonotype was detected only a few times. This chain links TRBV6-2 or TRBV6-3 with TRBJ2-3; TRBD2 might be the D (7 bases). Germline V gene data show CDR1 as MNHEY and CDR2 as SVGEGT. Trimming took 5 bases from V and 2 from J, leaving 17 bases between them. This CDR3 has 16 amino acids. CDR3 coding DNA: TGTGCCAGCAGTCAACTAGGGGGGGAAAACACAGATACGCAGTATTTT. This encodes CASSQLGGENTDTQYF.

This clonotype was observed a handful of times. The rearrangement uses TRBV27 and TRBJ2-1; D is unresolved. Looked up from germline, CDR1 is MNHEY and CDR2 is SMNVEV (reference sequence). V lost 3 bases, J lost 5 bases, and 8 bases lay in between. CDR3 length: 13 residues. CDR3 sequence: CASSFGDNNEQFF. DNA for the CDR3: TGTGCCAGCAGTTTCGGCGACAACAATGAGCAGTTCTTC.

This clonotype is medium-sized. The chain couples TRBV29-1 to TRBJ2-7; TRBD1 is a possible D gene (5 bases). CDR3 size: 12 residues. Germline CDR1 and CDR2: SQVTM and ANQGSEA. The germline V and J ends were trimmed by 2 bases and 3 bases, with 8 bases remaining between them. In DNA, the CDR3 is TGCAGCGTTGAATTACAGGACTACGAGCAGTACTTC. As protein: CSVELQDYEQYF.

A few counts support this clonotype. The CDR3 loop is CASSLSPSNYGYTF. The CDR3, as DNA: TGTGCCAGCAGTTTATCTCCATCTAACTATGGCTACACCTTC. The J gene is TRBJ1-2, the V gene TRBV12-3 or TRBV12-4; no clear D gene. The V gene lost 2 bases and the J gene lost 0 bases, with 7 bases spanning the gap. The CDR3 contains 14 residues.

The chain has TRBV5-5 and TRBJ2-7; 7 positions match TRBD1. CDR3 length equals 13 residues. The germline gives CDR1 SGHKS, CDR2 YYEKEE (reference sequence). V shed 6 bases, J shed 5 bases, and the junction held 8 bases outside the gene matches. As DNA, the CDR3 is TGTGCCAGCACCAAGACAGGGTGGAACGAGCAGTACTTC. As protein: CASTKTGWNEQYF.

By frequency in the sample, this clonotype is medium-sized. This chain uses TRBV19 with TRBJ2-3, with D perhaps assigned TRBD1 or TRBD2 (6 bases each). Germline values: CDR1 LNHDA, CDR2 SQIVND (reference sequence). CDR3 length: 15 amino acids. Trimming cost V 1 base and J 3 bases, with 11 bases left between them. The CDR3: CASSIGGAATDTQYF. The CDR3 DNA is TGTGCCAGTAGTATAGGGGGGGCTGCGACAGATACGCAGTATTTT.

This rearrangement joins TRBV6-5 to TRBJ2-7; possible D gene TRBD1, 5 bases. V was trimmed by 5 bases and J by 0 bases, leaving 8 bases between them. The germline gives CDR1 MNHEY, CDR2 SVGAGI. There are 13 residues in the CDR3. Written as DNA, the CDR3 is TGTGCCAGCAGTCCAGGACACTCCTACGAGCAGTACTTC. Translating it yields CASSPGHSYEQYF.